Following are 13 T cell receptor beta chains from one sample sequenced in a study of T cell repertoires in cytomegalovirus infection. TCRdb reprocessed the reads via MiXCR and lists one record per CDR3 protein. The data hold about 480,000 distinct CDR3 sequences, with about 33% observed a single time. Their antigens are not known. The specimen was cultured PBMCs, collected from culture after CMV antigen stimulation. Receptor source: a human donor in good health (CMV status not recorded). Some clones in this sample may be carry-over from other donors' samples.

Written as DNA, the CDR3 is TGTGCCAGCAGCCAAGATCCGGGAACTCACTCCTACGAGCAGTACTTC. It yields the protein CASSQDPGTHSYEQYF. The V call is TRBV3-1, the J call TRBJ2-7; D possibly corresponds to TRBD2 (5 bases). The CDR3 has 16 amino acids. Germline-derived CDR1 and CDR2 are LGHDT and YNNKEL (reference sequence). Trimming shortened V by 0 bases and J by 0 bases, and 12 bases separated the two germline ends.

This chain uses TRBV7-8 with TRBJ2-6; maybe TRBD1 (5 bases). The germline CDR1 and CDR2 sequences are SGHVS and FQNEAQ. V lost 1 base, J lost 4 bases, and 14 bases lay in between. The CDR3 has 17 amino acids. CDR3 amino acids: CASSLGTRSDGANVLTF. The CDR3 DNA is TGTGCCAGCAGCTTAGGGACAAGAAGTGACGGGGCCAACGTCCTGACTTTC.

The chain recombines TRBV7-6 with TRBJ2-1; the D gene is possibly TRBD1 (6 bases). Germline V gene sequence: CDR1 SGHVS, CDR2 FNYEAQ. CDR3 size: 14 residues. Trimming shortened V by 1 base and J by 7 bases, and 11 bases separated the two germline ends. The CDR3 sequence is CASSLDRVGNEQFF. The CDR3 nucleotides read TGTGCCAGCAGCTTAGACAGGGTTGGGAATGAGCAGTTCTTC.

The CDR3 protein is CSVEDAAGAISEAFF. CDR3 bases: TGCAGCGTTGAAGACGCGGCCGGGGCAATCAGCGAAGCTTTCTTT. The chain couples TRBV29-1 to TRBJ1-1, with D possibly matching TRBD1 (5 bases). V was pared by 0 bases and J by 8 bases, with 19 bases between. This CDR3 is 15 amino acids long. Germline V gene sequence: CDR1 SQVTM, CDR2 ANQGSEA.

The J gene is TRBJ2-1, the V gene TRBV5-1; D ambiguous. Trimming shortened V by 0 bases and J by 10 bases, and 14 bases separated the two germline ends. This CDR3 comprises 14 residues. The germline V gene has CDR1 SGHRS and CDR2 YFSETQ. Here the CDR3 reads CASSLGAQRQEQFF. The CDR3 coding sequence is TGCGCCAGCAGCTTGGGGGCACAGCGACAAGAGCAGTTCTTC.

The table lists this clonotype with a few counts. This chain connects TRBV7-8 to TRBJ2-5; no definite D call. Trimming shortened V by 8 bases and J by 4 bases, and 5 bases separated the two germline ends. CDR1 and CDR2 (germline): SGHVS, FQNEAQ. The CDR3 sequence is 10 residues long. CDR3 residues: CASAIETQYF. The CDR3 region has the DNA TGTGCCAGCGCGATAGAGACCCAGTACTTC.

The V gene is TRBV7-8, the J gene TRBJ2-1, with 7 bases aligning to TRBD2. CDR3 size: 16 residues. The V gene end was trimmed by 6 bases and the J gene end by 2 bases; junction bases not matched to a gene: 10. Germline V gives CDR1 SGHVS, CDR2 FQNEAQ. The CDR3 nucleotides are TGTGCCAGCAGTGCCGGATCTAGCGGTACCTACAATGAGCAGTTCTTC. This sequence encodes CASSAGSSGTYNEQFF.

The chain joins TRBV11-2 to TRBJ1-2; D might be TRBD1 (5 bases). V lost 2 bases, J lost 4 bases, and 14 bases lay in between. Germline-derived CDR1 and CDR2 are SGHAT and FQNNGV. This CDR3 is 15 amino acids long. CDR3 residues: CASSLRFLGGYGYTF. CDR3 nucleotides: TGTGCCAGCAGCTTACGGTTTCTGGGGGGCTATGGCTACACCTTC.

This chain uses TRBV7-2 with TRBJ1-1, with 9 bases matching TRBD1. The CDR3 is made up of 13 amino acids. Germline values: CDR1 SGHTA, CDR2 FQGNSA. V was pared by 8 bases and J by 3 bases, with 4 bases of the junction left unmatched. CDR3 loop: CASCRQGDTEAFF. For the CDR3, the DNA is TGTGCCAGCTGCCGACAGGGGGACACTGAAGCTTTCTTT.

The chain couples TRBV12-3 or TRBV12-4 to TRBJ1-3, with 7 bases identical to TRBD1. Trimming removed 6 bases from V and 3 bases from J; junction bases left unmatched: 5. The CDR3 length is 14 residues. This CDR3 reads CASREQGSGNTIYF. Here the CDR3 DNA reads TGTGCCAGCAGGGAACAGGGGAGTGGAAACACCATATATTTT.

The genes are TRBV7-2 and TRBJ2-3; 9 bases agree with TRBD2. The trim removed 4 bases at V and 3 bases at J, leaving 5 bases unmatched. The CDR3 sequence is 15 residues long. Germline assignment: CDR1 SGHTA and CDR2 FQGNSA. The CDR3 loop is CASSSGTSFTDTQYF. The CDR3 nucleotides read TGTGCCAGCAGCTCCGGGACTAGCTTTACAGATACGCAGTATTTT.

This rearrangement joins TRBV7-3 to TRBJ2-6, with D hard to call. Trimming stripped 5 bases from V and 2 bases from J, with 10 bases between. Germline CDR1 SGHTA, CDR2 FQGTGA. The CDR3 is 15 amino acids. Here the CDR3 reads CASSPPIPGANVLTF. CDR3 nucleotides: TGTGCCAGCAGCCCCCCTATCCCTGGGGCCAACGTCCTGACTTTC.

The sample holds a few counts of this clonotype. This chain connects TRBV11-2 to TRBJ1-2, with 8 positions matching TRBD1. Losses at the gene ends were 5 bases for V and 6 bases for J; bases not matched to a gene: 11. Germline V gene lookup returns CDR1 SGHAT and CDR2 FQNNGV. The CDR3 has 15 amino acids. The CDR3 sequence: CASSPGTGRSHGYTF. Written as DNA, the CDR3 is TGTGCCAGCAGCCCCGGGACAGGAAGGTCTCATGGCTACACCTTC. The full variable domain, rest sourced from reference TRBV11-2 and TRBJ1-2, is EAGVAQSPRYKIIEKRQSVAFWCNPISGHATLYWYQQILGQGPKLLIQFQNNGVVDDSQLPKDRFSAERLKGVDSTLKIQPAKLEDSAVYLCASSPGTGRSHGYTFGSGTRLTVV.